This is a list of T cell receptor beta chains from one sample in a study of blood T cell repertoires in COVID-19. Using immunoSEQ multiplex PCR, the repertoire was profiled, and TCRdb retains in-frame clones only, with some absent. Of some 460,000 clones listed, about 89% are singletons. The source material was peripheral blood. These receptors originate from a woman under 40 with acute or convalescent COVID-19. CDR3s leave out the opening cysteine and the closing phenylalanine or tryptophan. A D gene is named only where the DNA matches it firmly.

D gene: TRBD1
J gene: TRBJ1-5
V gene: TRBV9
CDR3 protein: ASSVTGQGGQPQH

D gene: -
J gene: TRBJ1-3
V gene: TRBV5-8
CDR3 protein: ASSLGTLLRSGNTIY

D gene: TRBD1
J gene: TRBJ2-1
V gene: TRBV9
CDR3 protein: ASSRDRVTRSSYNEQF

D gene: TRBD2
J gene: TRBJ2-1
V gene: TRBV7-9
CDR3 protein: ASSFSGTSGGSYNEQF

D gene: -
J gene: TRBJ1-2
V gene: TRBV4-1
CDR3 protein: ASSQVPGNYGYT

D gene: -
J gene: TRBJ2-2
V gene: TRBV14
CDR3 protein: ASSQDSRNGGELF

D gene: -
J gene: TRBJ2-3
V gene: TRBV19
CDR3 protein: ASSSGEIPKNTQY

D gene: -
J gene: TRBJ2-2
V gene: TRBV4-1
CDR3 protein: ASSQERGGELF

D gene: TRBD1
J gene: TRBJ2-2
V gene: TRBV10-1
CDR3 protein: ASRKTGPGELF

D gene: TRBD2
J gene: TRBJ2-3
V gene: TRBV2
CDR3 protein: ASSEGLAGGDTQY

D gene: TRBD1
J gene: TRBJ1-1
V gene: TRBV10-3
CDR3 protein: AISEAQGLTEAF